Shown below are 25 T cell receptor beta chains from a single sample sequenced in a study of beta chain features in type 1 diabetes. What was sequenced were expressed TCRB transcripts, since all of the isolated RNA had been reverse transcribed. This table comes from immunoSEQ multiplex PCR, and its TCRdb copy is limited to in-frame clones, with some not included. The sample consists of 200,000 to 250,000 clones, 11% of them appearing once. Material: central memory CD4+ T cells from blood. These receptors were taken from a man aged 18 to 30 in good health.

This clone was seen more than once but under ten times. The chain combines TRBV6-5 with TRBJ2-3; TRBD2 matches 9 bases. This CDR3 comprises 15 residues. Germline CDR1 MNHEY, CDR2 SVGAGI. Trimming took 3 bases from V and 6 from J; bases not matched to a gene: 7. The CDR3 sequence: CASSYIAGGADTQYF. The CDR3 DNA is TGTGCCAGCAGTTATATCGCGGGAGGGGCGGATACGCAGTATTTT.

The V call is TRBV7-9, the J call TRBJ1-1; weak D call: TRBD1 (6 bases). The CDR3 is 14 residues long. Trimming took 1 base from V and 1 from J, leaving 7 bases between them. Germline V gene sequence: CDR1 SEHNR, CDR2 FQNEAQ (reference sequence). The CDR3 bases are TGTGCCAGCAGCTTAGGGGACAAGAACACTGAAGCTTTCTTT. Translated, it gives CASSLGDKNTEAFF.

This clone was seen a few times. This chain joins TRBV28 and TRBJ1-5, with a tentative D call TRBD1 (6 bases). The CDR3 has 15 residues. Trimming stripped 4 bases from V and 4 bases from J, with 14 bases between. Germline values: CDR1 MDHEN, CDR2 SYDVKM. In DNA form, the CDR3 reads TGTGCCAGCAGTTGGGACACAGTAACAAATCAGCCCCAGCATTTT. Protein sequence: CASSWDTVTNQPQHF.

This clone was picked up a small number of times. The rearrangement links TRBV4-1 to TRBJ2-1; D might be TRBD2 (5 bases). The CDR3 spans 14 residues. The germline V and J ends were trimmed by 2 bases and 10 bases, with 15 bases remaining between them. Looked up from germline, CDR1 is MGHRA and CDR2 is YSYEKL. The CDR3 DNA follows: TGCGCCAGCAGCCAACAAGAGCGGATGCGCGAGCAGTTCTTC. It is translated as CASSQQERMREQFF.

The chain uses TRBV29-1 and TRBJ1-2; D is unclear. This CDR3 has 14 residues. From germline, CDR1 is SQVTM and CDR2 ANQGSEA. Between the trimmed V and J ends, which lost 1 base and 0 bases, there was a span of 9 bases. CDR3: CSVEGPVTNYGYTF. The CDR3 nucleotides read TGCAGCGTTGAAGGGCCGGTAACTAACTATGGCTACACCTTC.

This clone was picked up a small number of times. The DNA of the CDR3 is TGTGCCAGCAGTGAAGTGTTACCGAGCCTGAACACTGAAGCTTTCTTT. Protein: CASSEVLPSLNTEAFF. The chain recombines TRBV6-1 with TRBJ1-1; no clear D. Germline lookup yields CDR1 MNHNS and CDR2 SASEGT. The CDR3 spans 16 residues. V was pared by 1 base and J by 0 bases, with 12 bases between.

This clone was counted many times. The rearrangement uses TRBV9 and TRBJ2-5, with 8 bases fitting TRBD1. Germline trimming cut 3 bases from V and 5 bases from J; bases unmatched to any gene: 6. This CDR3 contains 14 residues. Germline CDR1 is SGDLS and CDR2 is YYNGEE. The CDR3 protein is CASSAGQGGETQYF. CDR3 DNA: TGTGCCAGCAGCGCCGGACAGGGCGGGGAGACCCAGTACTTC.

This chain's CDR3 is CASSLGASAYNEQFF. CDR3 DNA sequence: TGTGCCAGCAGCTTAGGGGCTAGCGCTTACAATGAGCAGTTCTTC. This chain uses TRBV7-2 with TRBJ2-1; TRBD2 is a possible D gene (6 bases). Looked up from germline, CDR1 is SGHTA and CDR2 is FQGNSA. The CDR3 runs 15 residues. V was trimmed by 1 base and J by 4 bases, leaving 11 bases between them.

This clone appeared a few times. CDR3 amino acids: CASRRRAGPQHF. The CDR3 nucleotides are TGTGCCAGTAGGCGGCGGGCGGGGCCCCAGCATTTT. The chain links TRBV19 to TRBJ1-5; the D is unclear. The CDR3 runs 12 residues. V lost 6 bases to trimming and J lost 9 bases, with 12 bases between them. CDR1 is LNHDA, CDR2 SQIVND, per germline (reference sequence).

This clone showed up just once. A read error may be the cause here, since a much bigger clone is one base away. The chain recombines TRBV5-4 with TRBJ2-6; TRBD1 is a possible D gene (6 bases). The CDR3 is 17 amino acids. V was cut by 7 bases and J by 0 bases, with 17 bases left in between. Germline V CDR1 and CDR2: SGHNT, YYREEE (reference sequence). CDR3 in amino acids: CASPLDRSRSGANVLTF. As DNA, the CDR3 is TGTGCCAGCCCCTTAGACAGGTCCCGCTCTGGGGCCAACGTCCTGACTTTC. Drawing the rest from reference TRBV5-4 and TRBJ2-6, the complete variable domain is ETGVTQSPTHLIKTRGQQVTLRCSSQSGHNTVSWYQQALGQGPQFIFQYYREEENGRGNFPPRFSGLQFPNYSSELNVNALELDDSALYLCASPLDRSRSGANVLTFGAGSRLTVL.

This clone has only a few counts. The sample carries other DNA sequences with the same CDR3. The rearrangement links TRBV7-9 to TRBJ2-3; unclear D gene. Germline V lookup: CDR1 SEHNR, CDR2 FQNEAQ (reference sequence). Trimming took 2 bases from V and 0 from J, leaving 6 bases between them. The CDR3 runs 14 residues. In DNA form, the CDR3 reads TGTGCCAGCAGCTTAAGTTTAAGCACAGATACGCAGTATTTT. Its protein product is CASSLSLSTDTQYF.

This clone was observed at least ten times. J is TRBJ2-6 and V is TRBV7-3; no firm D call. The CDR3 is 14 residues long. The V end lost 2 bases, the J end lost 2 bases, and 4 bases lay between the germline ends. The germline V gene encodes CDR1 SGHTA and CDR2 FQGTGA. The CDR3 DNA is TGTGCCAGCAGCTTATCGGCTGGGGCCAACGTCCTGACTTTC. Protein: CASSLSAGANVLTF.

This clone was detected a few times. This chain connects TRBV7-3 to TRBJ2-1; D unclear. Looked up from germline, CDR1 is SGHTA and CDR2 is FQGTGA. Trimming stripped 5 bases from V and 7 bases from J, with 15 bases between. This CDR3 has 14 residues. CDR3 coding DNA: TGTGCCAGCAGCCTAGGACCTGAGGTGAATGAGCAGTTCTTC. Encoded protein: CASSLGPEVNEQFF.

J is TRBJ2-7 and V is TRBV7-2, with D possibly being TRBD2 (6 bases). Trimming removed 2 bases at V and 3 bases at J, with 14 bases between. Germline loops: CDR1 SGHTA, CDR2 FQGNSA. This CDR3 has 15 amino acids. The CDR3 loop reads CASSLSSGGFYEQYF. The CDR3 DNA follows: TGTGCCAGCAGCTTAAGTAGCGGCGGCTTCTACGAGCAGTACTTC. The full variable domain, its missing parts supplied by reference TRBV7-2 and TRBJ2-7, is GAGVSQSPSNKVTEKGKDVELRCDPISGHTALYWYRQSLGQGLEFLIYFQGNSAPDKSGLPSDRFSAERTGGSVSTLTIQRTQQEDSAVYLCASSLSSGGFYEQYFGPGTRLTVT.

This clone has a handful of counts. CDR3 nucleotide sequence: TGTGCCAGTCGTAGACAGGGGCGAGGCACTGAAGCTTTCTTT. It is translated as CASRRQGRGTEAFF. The V and J genes are TRBV28 and TRBJ1-1; 8 bases match TRBD1. V trimming: 9 bases; J trimming: 4 bases; junction bases outside the gene matches: 10. The CDR3 totals 14 residues. The germline V gene has CDR1 MDHEN and CDR2 SYDVKM.

In its sample, this clone was seen a few times. The V and J genes are TRBV5-4 and TRBJ2-5; 8 bases line up with TRBD2. The germline gives CDR1 SGHNT, CDR2 YYREEE (reference sequence). The CDR3 runs 15 residues. The J segment lost 2 bases and the V segment lost 4 bases, leaving 7 bases of the junction unmatched. DNA for the CDR3: TGTGCCAGCAGCCCGAGCGGGAGTAATCAAGAGACCCAGTACTTC. Protein: CASSPSGSNQETQYF.

The V gene is TRBV28, the J gene TRBJ1-2, with D hard to call. The CDR3 extends over 12 amino acids. Germline CDR1 reads MDHEN; CDR2 reads SYDVKM. The V gene lost 6 bases and the J gene lost 3 bases, with 8 bases spanning the gap. The CDR3 loop is CASSPRDYGYTF. The CDR3 DNA reads TGTGCCAGCAGCCCCCGGGACTATGGCTACACCTTC.

Here the CDR3 reads CSVEGREGGLDTQYF. DNA of the CDR3: TGCAGCGTTGAAGGGAGAGAGGGGGGGCTGGATACGCAGTATTTT. The chain combines TRBV29-1 with TRBJ2-3; TRBD2 might be the D (7 bases). CDR3 length: 15 amino acids. V gave up 1 base and J gave up 6 bases, with 17 bases separating them. Germline loops: CDR1 SQVTM, CDR2 ANQGSEA.

V usage is TRBV30 and J usage is TRBJ1-1, with D maybe TRBD1 (5 bases). V was cut by 3 bases and J by 1 base, with 9 bases left in between. Germline CDR1 reads GTSNPN; CDR2 reads SVGIG (reference sequence). The CDR3 length is 13 residues. CDR3 region: CAWRAGPNTEAFF. DNA of the CDR3: TGTGCCTGGAGGGCAGGGCCGAACACTGAAGCTTTCTTT. Looking up the rest from reference TRBV30 and TRBJ1-1 gives the full variable domain: SQTIHQWPATLVQPVGSPLSLECTVEGTSNPNLYWYRQAAGRGLQLLFYSVGIGQISSEVPQNLSASRPQDRQFILSSKKLLLSDSGFYLCAWRAGPNTEAFFGQGTRLTVV.

This clone was seen only a few times. The rearrangement links TRBV7-2 to TRBJ1-2; tentative D call: TRBD1 (6 bases). The CDR3 runs 13 residues. CDR1 and CDR2 (germline): SGHTA, FQGNSA. The V end was cut by 5 bases, the J end by 2 bases, with 9 bases between. CDR3 in DNA: TGTGCCAGCAGCCCGGACAGAAACTATGGCTACACCTTC. Protein sequence: CASSPDRNYGYTF.

The chain links TRBV25-1 to TRBJ1-2; no clear D. Trimming left V 4 bases short and J 5 bases short, with 8 bases between. Germline lookup yields CDR1 MGHDK and CDR2 SYGVNS. The CDR3 sequence is 12 residues long. As DNA, the CDR3 is TGTGCCAGCAGTGCGCAGACATATGGCTACACCTTC. Translation gives CASSAQTYGYTF.

This clone was detected many times. The V call is TRBV5-5, the J call TRBJ2-1; TRBD2 aligns across 8 bases. The V gene end was trimmed by 3 bases and the J gene end by 7 bases; junction bases not matched to a gene: 6. The germline CDR1 and CDR2 sequences are SGHKS and YYEKEE (reference sequence). The CDR3 contains 14 residues. CDR3 sequence: CASSYTGLVNEQFF. In DNA form, the CDR3 reads TGTGCCAGCAGCTACACGGGACTAGTGAATGAGCAGTTCTTC.

This clone was observed at least ten times. The V and J genes are TRBV30 and TRBJ2-7; 9 nucleotides agree with TRBD2. V was clipped by 8 bases and J by 0 bases; unmatched bases: 11. CDR3 size: 15 residues. Per germline, CDR1 GTSNPN and CDR2 SVGIG (reference sequence). This CDR3 reads CAPEKASGVSYEQYF. CDR3 DNA: TGTGCCCCGGAGAAGGCTAGCGGGGTCTCCTACGAGCAGTACTTC.

This clone was seen many times. The chain recombines TRBV4-3 with TRBJ2-1; D call uncertain. CDR3 length equals 15 residues. Trimming pared 5 bases from V and 0 bases from J, leaving 11 bases between. Germline CDR1 LGHNA, CDR2 YSLEER. CDR3 loop: CASSLQPRSYNEQFF. The CDR3 DNA follows: TGCGCCAGCAGCTTACAGCCTCGCTCCTACAATGAGCAGTTCTTC.

This clone was counted between two and nine times. The gene calls are TRBV4-1 and TRBJ2-7, with a weak D call TRBD2 (5 bases). In germline, CDR1 is MGHRA, CDR2 YSYEKL. V shed 4 bases and J shed 3 bases, with 10 bases lying between them. This CDR3 has 13 residues. The CDR3 DNA is TGCGCCAGCAGCCGGGTGGCGGGCTACGAGCAGTACTTC. Translation gives CASSRVAGYEQYF.